This T cell receptor beta chain was recorded in a study of cytomegalovirus exposure and HLA in healthy donors. The germline CDR1 and CDR2 sequences are LNHDA and SQIVND (reference sequence). The V and J ends lost 7 bases and 4 bases, in that order; junction bases with no gene match: 4. The CDR3 spans 13 residues. The PCR made use of 60 Vbeta and 13 Jbeta primers. Generated by immunoSEQ multiplex PCR, the TCRdb table keeps only in-frame clones and is missing some. The repertoire has about 200,000 clones, about an eighth of them found once; the top ten carry 7.8%. This clone has more than one count but fewer than ten.

The sample taken for sequencing was PBMCs. The J gene is TRBJ2-3, the V gene TRBV19, with TRBD2 identical over 8 bases. This receptor was taken from a man aged 45 to 65 in good health and CMV-seropositive. The DNA for the CDR3 is TGTGCCAGTATCGGGACTAGTGCAGATACGCAGTATTTT. As protein: CASIGTSADTQYF.